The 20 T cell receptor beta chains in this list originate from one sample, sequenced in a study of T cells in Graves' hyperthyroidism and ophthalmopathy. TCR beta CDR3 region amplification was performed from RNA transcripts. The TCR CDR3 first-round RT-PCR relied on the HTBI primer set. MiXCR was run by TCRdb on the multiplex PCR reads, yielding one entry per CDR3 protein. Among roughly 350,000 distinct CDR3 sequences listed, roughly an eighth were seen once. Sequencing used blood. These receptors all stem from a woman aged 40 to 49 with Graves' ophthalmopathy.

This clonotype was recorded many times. The CDR3 DNA reads as TGTGCCAGCAGCTTAGAGTCACAGGGGACCTCCAATGAGCAGTTCTTC. Protein product: CASSLESQGTSNEQFF. The V call is TRBV7-6, the J call TRBJ2-1; 7 nucleotides agree with TRBD1. The CDR3 runs 16 residues. With 1 base clipped from V and 6 bases from J, the junction kept 9 bases outside the gene matches. Germline V lookup: CDR1 SGHVS, CDR2 FNYEAQ.

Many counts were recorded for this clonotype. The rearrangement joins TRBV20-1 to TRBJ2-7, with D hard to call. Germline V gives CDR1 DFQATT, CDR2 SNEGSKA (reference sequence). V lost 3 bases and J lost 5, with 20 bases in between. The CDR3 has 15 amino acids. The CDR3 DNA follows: TGCAGTGCTAGTAAAATACCCACCGCCGTAGACGAGCAGTACTTC. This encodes CSASKIPTAVDEQYF.

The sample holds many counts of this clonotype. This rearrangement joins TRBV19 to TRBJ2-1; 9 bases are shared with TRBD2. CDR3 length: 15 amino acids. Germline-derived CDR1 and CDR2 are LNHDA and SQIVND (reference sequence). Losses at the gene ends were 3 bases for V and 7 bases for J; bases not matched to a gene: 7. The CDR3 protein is CASSISRGGRNEQFF. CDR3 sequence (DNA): TGTGCCAGTAGTATCTCGCGGGGGGGCCGAAATGAGCAGTTCTTC.

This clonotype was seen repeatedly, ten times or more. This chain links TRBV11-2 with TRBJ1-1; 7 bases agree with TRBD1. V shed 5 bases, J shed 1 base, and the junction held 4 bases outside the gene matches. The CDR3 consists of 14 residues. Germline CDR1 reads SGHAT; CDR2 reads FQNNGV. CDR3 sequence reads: CASSGGQRNTEAFF. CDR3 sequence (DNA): TGTGCCAGCAGCGGGGGACAGAGGAACACTGAAGCTTTCTTT.

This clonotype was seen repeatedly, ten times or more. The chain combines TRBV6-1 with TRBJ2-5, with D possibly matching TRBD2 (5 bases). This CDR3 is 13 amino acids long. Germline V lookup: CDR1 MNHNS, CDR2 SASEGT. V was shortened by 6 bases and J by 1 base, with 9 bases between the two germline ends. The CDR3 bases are TGTGCCAGCAGGGGAGCGGCCCAAGAGACCCAGTACTTC. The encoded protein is CASRGAAQETQYF.

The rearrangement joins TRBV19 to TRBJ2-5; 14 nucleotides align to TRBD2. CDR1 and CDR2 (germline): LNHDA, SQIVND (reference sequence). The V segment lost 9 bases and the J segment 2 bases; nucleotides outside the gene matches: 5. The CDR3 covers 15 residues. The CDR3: CARGLAGANQETQYF. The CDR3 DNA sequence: TGTGCCAGGGGACTAGCGGGAGCTAATCAAGAGACCCAGTACTTC.

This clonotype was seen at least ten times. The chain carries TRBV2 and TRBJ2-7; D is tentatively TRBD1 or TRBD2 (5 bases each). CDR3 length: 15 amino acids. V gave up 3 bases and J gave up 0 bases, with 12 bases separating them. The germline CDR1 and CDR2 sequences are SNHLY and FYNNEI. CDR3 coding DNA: TGTGCCAGCAGTGACCGGGGACCACCCTCCTACGAGCAGTACTTC. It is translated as CASSDRGPPSYEQYF.

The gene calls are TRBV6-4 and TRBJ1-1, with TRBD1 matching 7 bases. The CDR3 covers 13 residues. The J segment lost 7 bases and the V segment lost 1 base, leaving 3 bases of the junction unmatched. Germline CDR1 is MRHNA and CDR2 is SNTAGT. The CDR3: CASSDYRGGEAFF. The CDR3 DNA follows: TGTGCCAGCAGTGACTACAGGGGCGGTGAAGCTTTCTTT.

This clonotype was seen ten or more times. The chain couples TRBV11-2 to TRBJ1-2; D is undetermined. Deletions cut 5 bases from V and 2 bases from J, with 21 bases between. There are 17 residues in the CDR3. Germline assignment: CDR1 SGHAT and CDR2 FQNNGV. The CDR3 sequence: CASSQRYRPGGNYGYTF. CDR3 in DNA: TGTGCCAGCAGCCAAAGATATAGGCCGGGAGGCAACTATGGCTACACCTTC.

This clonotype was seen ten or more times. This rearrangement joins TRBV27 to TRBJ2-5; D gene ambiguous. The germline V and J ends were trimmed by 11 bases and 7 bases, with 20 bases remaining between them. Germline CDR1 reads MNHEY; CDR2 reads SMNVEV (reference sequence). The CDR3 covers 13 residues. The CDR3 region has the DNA TGTGCCTCCCGAGTGGGAACAAAAGGGACCCAGTACTTC. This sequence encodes CASRVGTKGTQYF.

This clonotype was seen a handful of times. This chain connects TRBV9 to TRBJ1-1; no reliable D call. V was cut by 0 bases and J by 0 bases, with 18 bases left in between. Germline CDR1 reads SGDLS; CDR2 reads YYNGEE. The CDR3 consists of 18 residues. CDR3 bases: TGTGCCAGCAGCGTAGATGTTCTTCCAGGCGGTATGAACACTGAAGCTTTCTTT. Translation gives CASSVDVLPGGMNTEAFF.

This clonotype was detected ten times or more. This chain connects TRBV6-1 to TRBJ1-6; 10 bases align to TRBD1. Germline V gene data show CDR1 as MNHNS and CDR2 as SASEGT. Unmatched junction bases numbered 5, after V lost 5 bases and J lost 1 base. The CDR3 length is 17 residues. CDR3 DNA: TGTGCCAGCAGTCCCCGGGACAGGGGATCCTATAATTCACCCCTCCACTTT. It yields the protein CASSPRDRGSYNSPLHF.

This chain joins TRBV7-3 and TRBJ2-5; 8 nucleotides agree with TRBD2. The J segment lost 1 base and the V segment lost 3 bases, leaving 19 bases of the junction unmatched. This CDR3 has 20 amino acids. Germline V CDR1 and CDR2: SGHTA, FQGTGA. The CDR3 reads CASSFPLGAGGPHPQETQYF. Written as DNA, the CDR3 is TGTGCCAGCAGCTTTCCCTTGGGGGCGGGAGGCCCTCACCCCCAAGAGACCCAGTACTTC. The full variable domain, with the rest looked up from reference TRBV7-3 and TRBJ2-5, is GAGVSQTPSNKVTEKGKYVELRCDPISGHTALYWYRQSLGQGPEFLIYFQGTGAADDSGLPNDRFFAVRPEGSVSTLKIQRTERGDSAVYLCASSFPLGAGGPHPQETQYFGPGTRLLVL.

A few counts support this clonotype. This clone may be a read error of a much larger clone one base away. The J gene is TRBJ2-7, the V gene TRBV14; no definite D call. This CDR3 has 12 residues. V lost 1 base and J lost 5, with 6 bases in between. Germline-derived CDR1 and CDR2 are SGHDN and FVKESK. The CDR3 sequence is CASSQVDHEQYF. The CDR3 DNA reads TGTGCCAGCAGCCAAGTCGACCACGAGCAGTACTTC.

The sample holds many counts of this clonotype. This CDR3 is CASRGTANTGELFF. The CDR3 DNA is TGCGCCAGCAGGGGGACTGCGAACACCGGGGAGCTGTTTTTT. The chain is built from TRBV10-2 and TRBJ2-2; the D gene is possibly TRBD2 (6 bases). Between the trimmed V and J ends, which lost 6 bases and 0 bases, there was a span of 8 bases. This CDR3 spans 14 amino acids. The germline V gene has CDR1 WSHSY and CDR2 SAAADI.

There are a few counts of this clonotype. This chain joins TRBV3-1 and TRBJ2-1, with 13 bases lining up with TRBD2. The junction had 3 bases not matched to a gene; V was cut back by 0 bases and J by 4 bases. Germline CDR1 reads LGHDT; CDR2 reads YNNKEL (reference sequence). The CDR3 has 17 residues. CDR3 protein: CASSQEGGLAGYNEQFF. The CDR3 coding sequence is TGTGCCAGCAGCCAAGAGGGGGGACTAGCGGGGTACAATGAGCAGTTCTTC.

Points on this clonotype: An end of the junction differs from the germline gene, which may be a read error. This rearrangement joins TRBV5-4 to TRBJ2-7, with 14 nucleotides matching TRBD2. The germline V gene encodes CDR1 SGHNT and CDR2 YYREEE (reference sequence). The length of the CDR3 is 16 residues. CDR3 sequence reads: CASSQGLAGAGYGQYF. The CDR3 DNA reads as TGTGCCAGCAGCCAGGGACTAGCGGGAGCGGGGTACGGGCAGTACTTC.

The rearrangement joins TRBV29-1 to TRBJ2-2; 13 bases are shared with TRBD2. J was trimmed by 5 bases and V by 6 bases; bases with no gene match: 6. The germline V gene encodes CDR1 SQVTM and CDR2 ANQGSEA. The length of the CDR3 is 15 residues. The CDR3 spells CSVRGLAGATGELFF. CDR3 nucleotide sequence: TGCAGCGTCCGCGGACTAGCGGGAGCTACCGGGGAGCTGTTTTTT.

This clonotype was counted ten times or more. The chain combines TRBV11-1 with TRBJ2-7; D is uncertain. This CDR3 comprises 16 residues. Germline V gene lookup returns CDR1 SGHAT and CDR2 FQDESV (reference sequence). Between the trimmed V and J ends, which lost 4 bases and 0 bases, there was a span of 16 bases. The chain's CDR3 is CASSYAGTSSSYEQYF. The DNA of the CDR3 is TGTGCCAGCAGCTATGCAGGTACCTCAAGCTCCTACGAGCAGTACTTC.

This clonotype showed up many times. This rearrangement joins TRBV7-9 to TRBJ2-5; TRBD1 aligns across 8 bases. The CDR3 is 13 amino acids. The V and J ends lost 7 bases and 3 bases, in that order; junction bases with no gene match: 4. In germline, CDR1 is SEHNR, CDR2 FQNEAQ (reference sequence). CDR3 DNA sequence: TGTGCCAGCATCCACAGGGGGGAAGAGACCCAGTACTTC. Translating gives CASIHRGEETQYF.